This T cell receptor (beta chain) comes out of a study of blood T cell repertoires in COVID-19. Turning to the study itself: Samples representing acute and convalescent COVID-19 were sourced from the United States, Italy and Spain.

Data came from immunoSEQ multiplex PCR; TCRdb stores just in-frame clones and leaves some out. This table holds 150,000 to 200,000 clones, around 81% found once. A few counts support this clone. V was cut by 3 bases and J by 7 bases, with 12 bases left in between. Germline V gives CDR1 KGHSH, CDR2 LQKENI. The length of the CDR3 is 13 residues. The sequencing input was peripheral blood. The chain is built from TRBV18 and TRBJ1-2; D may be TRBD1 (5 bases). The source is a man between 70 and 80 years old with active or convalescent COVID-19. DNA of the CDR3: TGTGCCAGCTCACCCTGGACGACAGCTGGCTACACCTTC. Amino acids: CASSPWTTAGYTF. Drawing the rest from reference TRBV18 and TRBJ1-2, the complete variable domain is NAGVMQNPRHLVRRRGQEARLRCSPMKGHSHVYWYRQLPEEGLKFMVYLQKENIIDESGMPKERFSAEFPKEGPSILRIQQVVRGDSAAYFCASSPWTTAGYTFGSGTRLTVV.